This T cell receptor (beta chain) was profiled in a study of T cells in Graves' hyperthyroidism and ophthalmopathy. Used for diagnoses were clinical symptoms, serum thyroxine and TRAb, thyroid ultrasound and orbital computed tomography. Points from the study as a whole: A 13 V-J signature model discriminated ophthalmopathy versus stable hyperthyroidism.

Regions amplified from RNA transcripts were the TCR beta CDR3 regions. The TCR CDR3 first-round RT-PCR relied on the HTBI primer set. TCRdb redid the calling of the multiplex PCR reads with MiXCR, one entry per CDR3 protein. The table has 400,000 to 600,000 distinct CDR3 sequences, roughly 16% seen once. This clonotype has just one count. Its antigen is unknown. V was clipped by 5 bases and J by 6 bases; unmatched bases: 7. CDR3 size: 16 residues. The rearrangement links TRBV12-3 or TRBV12-4 to TRBJ2-7; 16 bases line up with TRBD2. The sequence came from a woman in her twenties or thirties with Graves' ophthalmopathy. The material sequenced was blood. The CDR3 sequence is CASSKGLAGGRLEQYF. The DNA of the CDR3 is TGTGCCAGCAGTAAGGGACTAGCGGGAGGGAGGCTCGAGCAGTACTTC.